The entry that follows covers one T cell receptor beta chain sequence. In its sample, this clone was seen a few times. Its antigen specificity is not known. No per-base quality is available; no much larger clone lies one base away. The source of the sample is a study of beta chain features in type 1 diabetes (dated by TCRdb to 2017 to 2018). Looking at the study overall: Patients and healthy donors did not differ in mean age, gender distribution, total cell number or subset yield. In the study, recently diagnosed type 1 diabetes patients and matched healthy donors were compared on the TCRB repertoires of their sorted circulating CD4+ T cell subsets. Across all samples, about 110 million sorted cells were examined, and cell number per subset correlated strongly with RNA yield. Naive and central memory subsets were obtained from all 30 or so donors, but regulatory and stem cell-like memory subsets were isolated from only 8 patients and roughly 8 healthy donors. Broader findings and caveats from the paper: A moderate but significant shortening of TCRB CDR3 length was observed in type 1 diabetes patients in all four CD4+ subsets. Shorter templates might be favored by PCR, yet because patient and control samples were amplified and corrected together, any such skew would affect both groups equally. Because small numbers of individuals were included in the HLA sub-analyses, any influence of HLA type on TCRB rearrangement was left unresolved. Naive, central memory and regulatory TCRB repertoires appeared to be more alike among patients than among healthy donors. Because cDNA rather than genomic DNA was sequenced, highly expressing activated cells could have been over-represented, although no difference in activation and CD3 levels was found between groups. At VDJ recombination sites, type 1 diabetes patients had fewer insertions and more deleted nucleotides, which implies abnormalities in thymic rearrangement.

All of the isolated RNA was reverse transcribed with the High Capacity cDNA Reverse Transcription Kit, so expressed TCRB transcripts were sequenced. Deep immunoSEQ sequencing was performed on naive, central memory and regulatory T cell samples, with an average of roughly 3.6 million total reads per sample. After sorted cells were lysed in RLT buffer, RNA was extracted with DNase-treated RNeasy Micro or Mini kits, with the choice depending on cell number. Each cell subset was processed on its own to prevent cross-contamination, while patient and healthy donor samples were processed together. Using the immunoSEQ multiplex PCR, TCRB sequences were amplified from cDNA into 87-bp fragments spanning the CDR3 region. Sequencing of the amplicons was done on the Illumina HiSeq platform. As for how the authors treated the data: PCR bias was corrected computationally using synthetic template baselines, and reads within Hamming distance 2 were collapsed, with unmergeable singletons discarded. Reads were aligned against IMGT so that V, D and J genes, CDR3 length and insertions or deletions at six rearrangement sites could be assigned. Within each subset, clonotype counts were normalized to sorted cell number, after which true diversity and Gini coefficients were computed with the tcR R package. The overlap coefficient, calculated on TCRB nucleotide sequences, was used to measure repertoire sharing. Out-of-frame TCRB sequences from naive cells were analyzed to stand in for the pre-selection repertoire. The table was pulled from immuneACCESS by TCRdb, which kept in-frame rearrangements only. Such tables lose some clones; where checked, under half of the loss comes from unresolved V genes, and the rest has no known cause. The V and J calls and clone size were taken over from that table, and D and trimming were inferred from the DNA. Within this sample are around 450,000 clones, with about an eighth of them counted one time only. Approximately 0.05% of the sample is held by the ten biggest clonotypes.

From each donor, a single peripheral blood sample of 90 to 150 mL on average was drawn into heparinised tubes. A BD FACSAria II was used to sort naive, central memory, regulatory and stem cell-like memory CD4+ T cells with a panel that included CD45RO, CCR7, CD25, CD127, CD95 and CD27. Purity was above 95% for every sorted population. PBMCs were separated immediately by Lymphoprep density gradient centrifugation and were stained directly, without being cultured. To minimize batch effects, samples were stained and sorted in pairs, one healthy donor with one patient per experiment. The receptor comes from a woman aged 18-29 years in good health. Sequences were obtained from naive CD4+ T cells from blood. The sample's cell subset or site label is to be understood as: true naive CD4+ T cells.

CDR3 region: CSVDQDTYNEQFF. The DNA sequence is as follows: TGCAGCGTTGACCAGGATACTTACAATGAGCAGTTCTTC. Recombination joined TRBV29-1 with TRBJ2-1, with the D gene uncertain. The CDR3 has 13 amino acids, counting the end cysteine and phenylalanine. Of all the DNA, just the CDR3 is kept, 39 bases in frame from base 1. The CDR1 and CDR2 encoded by the germline V gene are SQVTM and ANQGSEA. V loses 3 bases, J loses 4 bases, and the germline ends lie 10 bases apart.